A selection of T cell receptor beta chains follows, all from one sample in a study of STAT5B mutations in CD4+ large granular lymphocyte leukemia. Method: immunoSEQ multiplex PCR; TCRdb's copy keeps in-frame clones and lacks some. The repertoire holds more than 40,000 clones, with roughly four fifths as singletons. Sequenced sample: CD4+ T cells from blood buffy coats. The receptors come from a human donor in good health. Both conserved end residues are part of each CDR3. Fields, in order: clone size, J gene, V gene, D gene, CDR3 protein, CDR3 DNA. The D gene is left open where the match is weak. The listing skips clone size in some rows; elsewhere it reads once, few, many or a size class.

size: .; J: TRBJ2-2; V: TRBV18; D: TRBD2; CDR3: CASSPTGRVTGELFF; DNA: TGTGCCAGCTCACCTACCGGGAGGGTGACCGGGGAGCTGTTTTTT
size: .; J: TRBJ2-2; V: TRBV7-6; D: TRBD1; CDR3: CASSRYGGQGRAGELFF; DNA: TGTGCCAGCAGCCGTTACGGGGGACAGGGAAGGGCCGGGGAGCTGTTTTTT
size: .; J: TRBJ1-1; V: TRBV11-2; D: .; CDR3: CASSHEKGVAFF; DNA: TGTGCCAGCAGCCACGAGAAGGGTGTTGCTTTCTTT
size: few; J: TRBJ2-6; V: TRBV4-1; D: TRBD1; CDR3: CASSIRDSPSGANVLTF; DNA: TGCGCCAGCAGCATCCGGGACAGCCCATCTGGGGCCAACGTCCTGACTTTC
size: .; J: TRBJ2-2; V: TRBV14; D: TRBD2; CDR3: CASSPAGREWTGELFF; DNA: TGTGCCAGCAGCCCCGCGGGGCGGGAGTGGACCGGGGAGCTGTTTTTT
size: .; J: TRBJ2-3; V: TRBV5-1; D: TRBD2; CDR3: CASSLEAGETDTQYF; DNA: TGCGCCAGCAGCTTGGAAGCGGGGGAAACAGATACGCAGTATTTT
size: .; J: TRBJ1-2; V: TRBV9; D: .; CDR3: CASSVGQFYGYTF; DNA: TGTGCCAGCAGCGTAGGACAGTTCTATGGCTACACCTTC
size: .; J: TRBJ1-4; V: TRBV19; D: .; CDR3: CASSTDREKLFF; DNA: TGTGCCAGTAGTACTGATCGGGAAAAACTGTTTTTT
size: .; J: TRBJ1-4; V: TRBV30; D: .; CDR3: CAWRGIREKLFF; DNA: TGTGCCTGGAGGGGGATTAGGGAAAAACTGTTTTTT
size: .; J: TRBJ2-7; V: TRBV27; D: .; CDR3: CAMVTLRRYYEQYF; DNA: TGTGCCATGGTAACCCTTCGACGATACTACGAGCAGTACTTC
size: .; J: TRBJ2-1; V: TRBV2; D: .; CDR3: CASSVLGGTYNEQFF; DNA: TGTGCCAGCAGCGTGTTGGGGGGAACCTACAATGAGCAGTTCTTC
size: .; J: TRBJ2-1; V: TRBV5-4; D: TRBD2; CDR3: CASSLVGRAYNEQFF; DNA: TGTGCCAGCAGCTTGGTGGGGAGGGCCTACAATGAGCAGTTCTTC
size: .; J: TRBJ2-1; V: TRBV10-3; D: .; CDR3: CAISESSYNEQFF; DNA: TGTGCCATCAGTGAGTCGTCTTACAATGAGCAGTTCTTC
size: once; J: TRBJ2-7; V: TRBV5-6; D: TRBD1; CDR3: CASSLAGTGALSYEQYF; DNA: TGTGCCAGCAGCTTGGCCGGGACAGGGGCCCTTTCCTACGAGCAGTACTTC
size: .; J: TRBJ1-1; V: TRBV5-1; D: .; CDR3: CATKGGVMNTEAFF; DNA: TGCGCCACCAAAGGAGGGGTAATGAACACTGAAGCTTTCTTT
size: .; J: TRBJ1-3; V: TRBV9; D: .; CDR3: CASSVGNREGNTIYF; DNA: TGTGCCAGCAGCGTAGGAAACAGGGAAGGAAACACCATATATTTT
size: .; J: TRBJ1-1; V: TRBV27; D: .; CDR3: CASSWGGGDTEAFF; DNA: TGTGCCAGCAGTTGGGGGGGTGGGGACACTGAAGCTTTCTTT
size: .; J: TRBJ1-2; V: TRBV7-6; D: .; CDR3: CASSLAGAHGYTF; DNA: TGTGCCAGCAGCTTAGCAGGGGCACATGGCTACACCTTC
size: .; J: TRBJ2-5; V: TRBV6-5; D: .; CDR3: CASSRAVQETQYF; DNA: TGTGCCAGCAGCCGGGCGGTCCAAGAGACCCAGTACTTC
size: .; J: TRBJ2-7; V: TRBV7-6; D: .; CDR3: CASSHSTVYEQYF; DNA: TGTGCCAGCAGTCATTCGACCGTTTACGAGCAGTACTTC
size: .; J: TRBJ1-4; V: TRBV6-5; D: .; CDR3: CAVTDSTNEKLFF; DNA: TGTGCCGTCACAGACTCAACTAATGAAAAACTGTTTTTT
size: few; J: TRBJ1-1; V: TRBV9; D: TRBD1; CDR3: CASEGGTGDTEAFF; DNA: TGTGCCAGCGAGGGGGGGACAGGGGACACTGAAGCTTTCTTT
size: .; J: TRBJ1-5; V: TRBV6-6; D: TRBD1; CDR3: CASSKTGGGQPQHF; DNA: TGTGCCAGCAGTAAAACAGGGGGTGGGCAGCCCCAGCATTTT
size: .; J: TRBJ2-1; V: TRBV7-3; D: TRBD2; CDR3: CASSLTSGSIYNEQFF; DNA: TGTGCCAGCAGCTTAACTAGCGGGTCTATTTACAATGAGCAGTTCTTC
size: .; J: TRBJ1-2; V: TRBV6-1; D: .; CDR3: CASGGLWYGYTF; DNA: TGTGCCAGCGGGGGTTTGTGGTATGGCTACACCTTC
size: few; J: TRBJ2-1; V: TRBV5-4; D: TRBD2; CDR3: CASSSGTSGRNEQFF; DNA: TGTGCCAGCAGCTCTGGGACTAGCGGGAGGAATGAGCAGTTCTTC
size: few; J: TRBJ2-7; V: TRBV4-1; D: .; CDR3: CASSQDQGRAYEQYF; DNA: TGCGCCAGCAGCCAAGATCAGGGGAGAGCCTACGAGCAGTACTTC